This note documents a single T cell receptor beta chain sequence. The clone's antigen remains unknown. Since a much larger clone is just one base distant, this may be a read error. The entry originates in a study of T cells in Graves' hyperthyroidism and ophthalmopathy (dated 2019 in TCRdb). Background on the whole study: Peripheral blood samples were taken at the time of initial diagnosis, prior to any treatment. TCR V-J signatures able to tell the groups apart were searched for in a discovery cohort of approximately 95 patients, of whom fewer than 45 had Graves' ophthalmopathy and around 57 had stable Graves' hyperthyroidism. Prospective prediction of ophthalmopathy was tested in an independent validation cohort consisting of 18 to 20 hyperthyroidism patients and some 17 patients who later progressed to ophthalmopathy. The roughly 100 discovery patients were divided at random into training and test sets in a 7:3 ratio. The study also compared thyroid tissue and blood T-cell repertoires from a handful of Graves' hyperthyroidism patients. Once sampling was done, hyperthyroidism patients were given methimazole at a starting dose of 30 mg daily, whereas ophthalmopathy patients were given high-dose intravenous methylprednisolone. The paper describes TCR Vbeta CDR3 sequencing of 120 to 150 peripheral blood samples, made up of 43 ophthalmopathy patients, some 80 hyperthyroidism patients and 17 progressor patients. The study at large found these results: Ophthalmopathy was separated from stable hyperthyroidism by a 13 V-J signature model, with around 88% sensitivity and 81% to 83% specificity obtained in cross-validation and 80%/75% obtained in testing. In validation, the model predicted progression to ophthalmopathy with approximately 69% sensitivity and about 73% specificity, a median of 6.5 months before onset. Most expanded thyroid clonotypes (frequency above 0.001) were also detected in blood, a finding suggesting that blood repertoires may reflect thyroid immune responses. No statistical method was used to set the sample size in advance, and investigators knew the group allocation.

The CDR3 contains 14 residues, cysteine and phenylalanine counted. Only the CDR3 DNA is retained, 42 bases long and in frame from the first base. CDR1 is given as KGHDR and CDR2 as SFDVKD, both from the germline V gene. Stable Graves' hyperthyroidism was defined as no progression to ophthalmopathy during 18 months of follow-up. The hyperthyroidism patients were between 18 and 65 years old and newly diagnosed, with a disease duration of less than 2 months. Patients with uncontrolled infections, other autoimmune diseases, pregnancy or lactation were excluded. Clinical symptoms, serum thyroxine and TRAb, thyroid ultrasound, and orbital computed tomography formed the basis for the diagnoses. PBMCs were isolated from 7.5 to 10 ml of fresh peripheral blood by Ficoll-Paque density gradient centrifugation. Total RNA was extracted using Trizol reagent, and RNA quality was assessed on an Agilent 2100 Bioanalyzer.

The TCR beta CDR3 regions were amplified from the RNA transcripts. The TCR CDR3 was subjected to a first round of RT-PCR using the HTBI primer set and the Qiagen OneStep RT-PCR kit. The libraries were constructed in a second round of multiplex PCR and then size-selected and purified. Libraries were sequenced paired-end with 100 bp reads on an Illumina HiSeq2000. Processing in the source paper ran as follows. SOAPnuke was used to process the raw data, throwing out any read that contained adapters or uncalled bases, had a mean Phred below 15, or lacked an exact constant-primer or identifier match. COPE v1.2.5 was used to merge high-quality paired reads, and clonotypes were defined as unique nucleotide sequences. MiTCR v1.1 was used to align clonotypes to the IMGT TRBV, TRBD and TRBJ reference segments. Only V-J combinations with frequency above 0.0001, covering about 99% of repertoires, were analysed. The TCS score was defined as the ratio of F50 (clonal expansion) to E x V (chaos), calculated using BLOSUM62-based TCRdist between CDR3 peptides within each V-J. Welch's t-statistics and random forest reduced fewer than 550 V-J features to roughly 13, which were used in a naive Bayes classifier (R e1071). TCRdb reprocessing: public reads trimmed at Q25 with fastp, clones called with MiXCR, in-frame beta chains kept. Rows matching on CDR3 protein sequence are summarized as one entry with the most common DNA and genes. It is TCRdb's table, rather than the study itself, that gives the V and J calls and clone size. For this sample there are about 560,000 distinct CDR3 sequences; 16% appear just once. The top ten constitute more than 15% of the sample.

This receptor was identified in a woman aged 18 to 35 with Graves' hyperthyroidism. The chain was built from TRBV24-1 and TRBJ1-5; the D segment cannot be called with confidence. The sequenced material came from blood. At the DNA level, the sequence is TGTGCCACCACTGATTTCGGGAGCAATCAGCCCCAGCATTTT. Translated, this gives CATTDFGSNQPQHF.